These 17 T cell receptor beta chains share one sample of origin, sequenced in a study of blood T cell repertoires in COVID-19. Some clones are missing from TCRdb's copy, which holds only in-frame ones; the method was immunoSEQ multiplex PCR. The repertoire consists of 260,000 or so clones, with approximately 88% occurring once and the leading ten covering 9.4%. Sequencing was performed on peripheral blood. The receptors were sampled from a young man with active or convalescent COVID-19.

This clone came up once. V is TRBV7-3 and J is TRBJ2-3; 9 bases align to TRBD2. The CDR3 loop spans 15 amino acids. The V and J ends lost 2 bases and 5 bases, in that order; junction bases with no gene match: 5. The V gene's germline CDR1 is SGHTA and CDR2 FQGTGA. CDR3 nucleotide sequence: TGTGCCAGCAGCTTAGCGGGGGGGCCCAAAGATACGCAGTATTTT. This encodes CASSLAGGPKDTQYF.

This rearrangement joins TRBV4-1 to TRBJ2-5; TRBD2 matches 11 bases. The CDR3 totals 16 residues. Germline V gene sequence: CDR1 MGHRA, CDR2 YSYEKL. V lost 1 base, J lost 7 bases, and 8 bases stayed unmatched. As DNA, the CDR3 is TGCGCCAGCAGCCAAGTATATAGCGGGGGGGCATCGACCCAGTACTTC. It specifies CASSQVYSGGASTQYF.

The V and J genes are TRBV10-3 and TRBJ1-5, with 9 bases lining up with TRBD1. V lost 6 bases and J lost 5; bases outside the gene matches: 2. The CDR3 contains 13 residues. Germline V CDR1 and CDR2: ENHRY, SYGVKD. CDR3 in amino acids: CAISGDRDQPQHF. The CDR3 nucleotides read TGTGCCATCAGCGGGGACAGGGATCAGCCCCAGCATTTT.

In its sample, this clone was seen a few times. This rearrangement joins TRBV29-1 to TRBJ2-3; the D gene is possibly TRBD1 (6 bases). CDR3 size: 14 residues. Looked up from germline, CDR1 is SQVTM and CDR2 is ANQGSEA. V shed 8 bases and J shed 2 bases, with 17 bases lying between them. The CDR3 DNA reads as TGCAGCTTTATACCGGGACACCTCACAGATACGCAGTATTTT. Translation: CSFIPGHLTDTQYF.

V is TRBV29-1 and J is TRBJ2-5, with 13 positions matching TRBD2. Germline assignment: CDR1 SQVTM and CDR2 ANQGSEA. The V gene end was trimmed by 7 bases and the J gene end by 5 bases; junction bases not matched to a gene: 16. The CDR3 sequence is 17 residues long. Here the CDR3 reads CSATGTSGEQLSETQYF. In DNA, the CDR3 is TGCAGCGCTACGGGGACTAGCGGGGAGCAATTGTCTGAGACCCAGTACTTC.

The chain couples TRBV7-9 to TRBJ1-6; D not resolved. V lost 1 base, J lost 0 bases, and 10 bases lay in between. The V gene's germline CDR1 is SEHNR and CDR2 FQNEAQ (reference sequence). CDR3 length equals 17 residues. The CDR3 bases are TGTGCCAGCAGCTTAGGGCCAGGCAGCTCCTATAATTCACCCCTCCACTTT. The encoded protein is CASSLGPGSSYNSPLHF.

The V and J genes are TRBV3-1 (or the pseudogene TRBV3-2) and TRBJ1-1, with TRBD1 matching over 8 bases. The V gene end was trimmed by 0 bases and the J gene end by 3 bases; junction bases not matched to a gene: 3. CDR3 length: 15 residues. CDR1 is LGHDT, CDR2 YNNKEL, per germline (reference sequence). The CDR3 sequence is CASSQDLGQDTEAFF. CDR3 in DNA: TGTGCCAGCAGCCAAGATTTGGGACAGGACACTGAAGCTTTCTTT.

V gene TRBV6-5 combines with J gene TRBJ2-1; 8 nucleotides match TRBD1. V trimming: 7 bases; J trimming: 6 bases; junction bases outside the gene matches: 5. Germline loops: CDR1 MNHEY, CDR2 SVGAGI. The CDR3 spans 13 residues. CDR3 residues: CASTEQGVNEQFF. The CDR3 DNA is TGTGCCAGCACCGAACAGGGGGTCAATGAGCAGTTCTTC.

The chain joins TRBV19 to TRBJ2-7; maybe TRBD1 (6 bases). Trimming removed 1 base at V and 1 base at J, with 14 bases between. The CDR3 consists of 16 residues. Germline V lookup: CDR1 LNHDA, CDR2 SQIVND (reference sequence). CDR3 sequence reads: CASSIVSGALSYEQYF. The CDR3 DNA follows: TGTGCCAGTAGTATAGTTTCAGGGGCCCTATCCTACGAGCAGTACTTC.

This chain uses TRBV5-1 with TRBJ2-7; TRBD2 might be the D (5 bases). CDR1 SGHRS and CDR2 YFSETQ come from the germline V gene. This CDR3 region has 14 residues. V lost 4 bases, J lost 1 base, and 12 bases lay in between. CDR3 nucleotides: TGCGCCAGCAGCACGGACTCGTTTTCCTACGAGCAGTACTTC. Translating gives CASSTDSFSYEQYF.

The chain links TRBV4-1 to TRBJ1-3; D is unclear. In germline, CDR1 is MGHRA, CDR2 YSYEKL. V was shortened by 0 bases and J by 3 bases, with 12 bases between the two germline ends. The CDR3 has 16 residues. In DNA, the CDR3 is TGCGCCAGCAGCCAAGATGTAGGAGGTTTTGGAAACACCATATATTTT. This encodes CASSQDVGGFGNTIYF.

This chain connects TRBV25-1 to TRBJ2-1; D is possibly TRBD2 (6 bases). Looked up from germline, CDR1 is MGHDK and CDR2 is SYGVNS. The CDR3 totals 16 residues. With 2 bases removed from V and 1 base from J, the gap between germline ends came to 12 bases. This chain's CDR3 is CASSERGFPSYNEQFF. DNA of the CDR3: TGTGCCAGCAGTGAACGGGGGTTTCCTTCCTACAATGAGCAGTTCTTC. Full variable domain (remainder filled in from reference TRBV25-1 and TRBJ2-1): EADIYQTPRYLVIGTGKKITLECSQTMGHDKMYWYQQDPGMELHLIHYSYGVNSTEKGDLSSESTVSRIRTEHFPLTLESARPSHTSQYLCASSERGFPSYNEQFFGPGTRLTVL.

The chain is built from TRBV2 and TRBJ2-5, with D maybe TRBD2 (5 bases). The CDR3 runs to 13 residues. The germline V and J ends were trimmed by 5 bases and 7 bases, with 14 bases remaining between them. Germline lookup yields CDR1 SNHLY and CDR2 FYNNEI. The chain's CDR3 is CASSLVGVGTQYF. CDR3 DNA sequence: TGTGCCAGCAGTCTAGTCGGGGTAGGGACCCAGTACTTC.

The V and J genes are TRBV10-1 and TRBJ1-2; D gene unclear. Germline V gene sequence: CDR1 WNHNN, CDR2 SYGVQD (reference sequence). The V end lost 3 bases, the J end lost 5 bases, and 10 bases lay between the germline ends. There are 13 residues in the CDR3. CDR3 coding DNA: TGCGCCAGCAGTGAAGATAGCACGTATGGCTACACCTTC. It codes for CASSEDSTYGYTF.

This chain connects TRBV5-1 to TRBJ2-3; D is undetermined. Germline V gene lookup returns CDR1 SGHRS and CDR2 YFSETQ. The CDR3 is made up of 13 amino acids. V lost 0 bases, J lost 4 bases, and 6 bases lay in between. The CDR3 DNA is TGCGCCAGCAGCTTGGATCTAGCAGATACGCAGTATTTT. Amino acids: CASSLDLADTQYF.

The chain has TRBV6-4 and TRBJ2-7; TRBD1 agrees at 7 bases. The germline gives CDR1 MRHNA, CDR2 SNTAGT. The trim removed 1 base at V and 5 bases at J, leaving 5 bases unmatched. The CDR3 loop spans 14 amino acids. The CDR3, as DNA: TGTGCCAGCAGTGACTTGACAGGGTTCCACGAGCAGTACTTC. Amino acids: CASSDLTGFHEQYF.

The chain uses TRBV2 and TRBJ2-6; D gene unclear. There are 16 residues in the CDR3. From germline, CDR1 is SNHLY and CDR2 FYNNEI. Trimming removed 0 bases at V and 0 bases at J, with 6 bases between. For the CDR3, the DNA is TGTGCCAGCAGTGAAGCATCGGGCTCTGGGGCCAACGTCCTGACTTTC. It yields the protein CASSEASGSGANVLTF.